The TCR beta chain described here comes from a study of CD8+ T cells in alopecia areata listed by TCRdb under 2018. As for the study more broadly: The treated patients, all with moderate-to-severe alopecia areata, were enrolled in an open-label pilot trial of oral tofacitinib given at 5 to 10 mg twice daily. immunoSEQ multiplex PCR using 35 Vbeta forward primers and 13 Jbeta reverse primers was used to amplify TCRbeta CDR3 regions. Tofacitinib-treated patients had biopsies at baseline and at 4 and 24 weeks of treatment, with a later scalp biopsy in several patients. RNA was extracted with the PAXgene miRNA kit for fixed scalp, the miRNeasy kit for PBMCs, and the RNeasy kit for mouse skin. High-throughput TCRbeta sequencing was used to examine T cell clonal expansion in alopecia areata in both the C3H/HeJ mouse model and human patients. Human TCRbeta sequencing covered scalp tissue and sorted CD4+ and CD8+ peripheral blood T cells from patchy and totalis/universalis alopecia areata patients and healthy controls. Scalp clonality was compared across normal scalp (n=4), patchy alopecia areata scalp (n=8), and alopecia totalis/universalis scalp (n=8). Patients stayed on tofacitinib for 6 to 18 months and then had 6 months of follow-up off drug so that delayed response and recurrence could be assessed. The paper's findings and limits, for the study overall: TCR sequences shared between patients were less clear than in mice, possibly partly because of HLA diversity in the patient population. Higher clonality and more expanded CD8+ clones were observed in lesional scalp than in normal scalp, particularly in alopecia totalis/universalis, a finding suggestive of antigenic drive. Unlike mouse skin, which is dominated by gammadelta T cells, normal human skin has resident alphabeta T cells that are also sequenced, and this complicates analysis of the scalp TCR repertoire.

Peripheral blood and lesional scalp punch biopsies were obtained from patients with alopecia areata. PBMCs were isolated by density centrifugation and stained for CD3, CD4 and CD8, after which CD4+ and CD8+ T cells were sorted on a FACSAria. A note on this clone: Its specific antigen is unknown. The record has no base qualities; no much larger clone is one base away.

Based on the germline V gene, the CDR1 and CDR2 sequences are SGHAT and FQNNGV. Including the terminal cysteine and phenylalanine, the CDR3 comprises 14 residues. The only DNA kept is the CDR3, 42 bases in frame from the first base. The germline V and J ends show losses of 0 bases and 13 bases respectively, and no gene match explains 7 bases of the junction. Library preparation used the immunoSEQ multiplex PCR assay. RNA was extracted from all samples and reverse transcribed into cDNA, which served as template for TCR sequencing. First-strand cDNA was synthesized with SuperScript III using a 2:1 mix of oligo-dT and random hexamers. A synthetic immune receptor repertoire was used to measure amplification bias, and any remaining bias was corrected computationally. In the paper's pipeline: Raw reads were preprocessed to remove errors, and CDR3 was defined according to IMGT conventions as the region from the conserved cysteine to phenylalanine. Clonality was computed as 1 minus the Shannon entropy, with the entropy normalized by log2 of the number of productive unique TCRs. CD4 or CD8 identity of scalp clones was inferred by cross-referencing scalp TCRbeta sequences with sorted blood CD4 and CD8 repertoires. This immuneACCESS table, as held by TCRdb, lists in-frame sequences with V and J called but not all clones. Of the missing ones, under half trace to an unresolved V gene in checked studies; the others have no known cause. That table supplies the V and J calls and clone size; D and trimming were determined from the DNA. The sample yields about 98,000 clones; 40% to 45% were counted once. 0.79% of the sample is held by the ten biggest clonotypes.

Sequenced material: CD4+ T cells sorted from blood. This clonotype was obtained from a human donor with alopecia areata. This receptor chain uses TRBV11-2 and TRBJ2-1; TRBD2 matches 9 bases in the middle. The DNA sequence is TGTGCCAGCAGCTTAGACCCGATTAGCGGGAGACAGTTCTTC. Protein translation: CASSLDPISGRQFF.